The 28 T cell receptor beta chains given below trace back to one sample, sequenced in a study of post-analysis software for immune sequencing data. TCR beta cDNA libraries included unique molecular identifiers. From the PCR reads, TCRdb called clonotypes with MiXCR, one entry per CDR3 protein. The repertoire includes around 160,000 distinct CDR3 sequences, around 36% of them detected once, and 25% to 35% sits in the top ten. This sample comprised blood, obtained after autologous hematopoietic stem cell transplantation. These receptors came from a girl aged 10-17 years with multiple sclerosis.

The rearrangement uses TRBV20-1 and TRBJ2-5; 12 bases map to TRBD2. V gave up 4 bases and J gave up 4 bases; unmatched junction bases: 16. The CDR3 contains 18 residues. CDR1 is DFQATT, CDR2 SNEGSKA, per germline (reference sequence). The DNA for the CDR3 is TGCAGTGCTACAAGAGATGGGGAGACTAGCGGGAGAACAGAGACCCAGTACTTC. Protein sequence: CSATRDGETSGRTETQYF.

The chain couples TRBV12-3 or TRBV12-4 to TRBJ2-3; D is perhaps TRBD2 (6 bases). Trimming stripped 8 bases from V and 4 bases from J, with 19 bases between. CDR3 length: 15 residues. CDR3 sequence: CASGKFGSSADTQYF. Written as DNA, the CDR3 is TGTGCCAGCGGGAAATTCGGGAGTTCGGCAGATACGCAGTATTTT.

This clonotype has more than one count but fewer than ten. This rearrangement joins TRBV20-1 to TRBJ2-1, with D maybe TRBD2 (5 bases). V lost 6 bases to trimming and J lost 5 bases, with 17 bases between them. This CDR3 has 14 amino acids. CDR1 and CDR2 (germline): DFQATT, SNEGSKA (reference sequence). CDR3 nucleotides: TGCAGTGCACCCGGGGTCACTCTAGACAATGAGCAGTTCTTC. This sequence encodes CSAPGVTLDNEQFF.

CDR3 loop: CASSLEGPTTPYEQYF. As DNA, the CDR3 is TGTGCCAGCAGTTTAGAGGGACCTACCACACCCTACGAGCAGTACTTC. The V gene is TRBV12-3 or TRBV12-4, the J gene TRBJ2-7; D may correspond to TRBD1 or TRBD2 (5 bases each). V shed 1 base and J shed 2 bases, with 15 bases lying between them. The CDR3 is made up of 16 amino acids.

This chain connects TRBV20-1 to TRBJ2-7; D is ambiguous. This CDR3 is 13 amino acids long. Trimming removed 1 base from V and 3 bases from J, with 10 bases in between. CDR1 is DFQATT and CDR2 is SNEGSKA in the germline V gene (reference sequence). CDR3 in amino acids: CSARVKGVYEQYF. CDR3 coding DNA: TGCAGTGCTAGAGTAAAGGGTGTCTACGAGCAGTACTTC.

This clonotype has more than one count but fewer than ten. The chain employs TRBV7-2 and TRBJ2-7; TRBD2 aligns across 8 bases. The CDR3 contains 14 residues. J was trimmed by 2 bases and V by 3 bases; bases with no gene match: 3. Germline V CDR1 and CDR2: SGHTA, FQGNSA. The CDR3 bases are TGTGCCAGCAGCTTCCCGGGAGGGCCCTACGAGCAGTACTTC. Residues: CASSFPGGPYEQYF.

The CDR3 sequence is CSAQGQGTGGGYGYTF. The CDR3 DNA follows: TGCAGTGCCCAAGGACAGGGGACGGGGGGGGGCTATGGCTACACCTTC. The rearrangement uses TRBV20-1 and TRBJ1-2, with 9 nucleotides matching TRBD1. The CDR3 loop spans 16 amino acids. The V segment lost 6 bases and the J segment 4 bases; nucleotides outside the gene matches: 15. The germline V gene has CDR1 DFQATT and CDR2 SNEGSKA (reference sequence).

The V and J genes are TRBV12-3 or TRBV12-4 and TRBJ1-5; perhaps TRBD1 as D (5 bases). The V and J ends lost 3 bases and 4 bases respectively, with 10 bases between them. The CDR3 covers 14 residues. CDR3 loop: CASSFNRTNQPQHF. CDR3 nucleotide sequence: TGTGCCAGCAGTTTTAACAGGACAAATCAGCCCCAGCATTTT.

The table lists this clonotype with a few counts. This chain uses TRBV3-1 with TRBJ2-3; no reliable D call. V was clipped by 4 bases and J by 0 bases, with 14 bases between them. The germline CDR1 and CDR2 sequences are LGHDT and YNNKEL (reference sequence). The CDR3 loop spans 16 amino acids. DNA of the CDR3: TGTGCCAGCAGCCCCTATAGCCGTGCTAGCACAGATACGCAGTATTTT. It yields the protein CASSPYSRASTDTQYF.

This clonotype was seen a handful of times. The V and J genes are TRBV2 and TRBJ1-5; a weak D match, TRBD1 (5 bases). The V gene's germline CDR1 is SNHLY and CDR2 FYNNEI. Trimming stripped 0 bases from V and 4 bases from J, with 13 bases between. There are 16 residues in the CDR3. DNA of the CDR3: TGTGCCAGCAGTGAAGCGCTGTGGGGACCGAATCAGCCCCAGCATTTT. This translates into CASSEALWGPNQPQHF.

This clonotype was seen a few times. The chain employs TRBV5-1 and TRBJ2-1, with TRBD2 matching over 7 bases. Losses at the gene ends were 1 base for V and 3 bases for J; bases not matched to a gene: 7. CDR3 size: 16 residues. Germline V CDR1 and CDR2: SGHRS, YFSETQ. The CDR3 here is CASSLSGGGGYNEQFF. The CDR3 DNA reads TGCGCCAGCAGCTTGTCAGGCGGGGGAGGCTACAATGAGCAGTTCTTC.

This clonotype was counted only a few times. The chain is built from TRBV7-9 and TRBJ2-1; D is possibly TRBD1 (6 bases). The germline CDR1 and CDR2 sequences are SEHNR and FQNEAQ (reference sequence). V lost 3 bases, J lost 2 bases, and 8 bases lay in between. This CDR3 contains 14 residues. The CDR3 region has the DNA TGTGCCAGCAGCTTTGGGACAACCTACAATGAGCAGTTCTTC. Its translation: CASSFGTTYNEQFF.

Only a few counts were recorded for this clonotype. The rearrangement uses TRBV6-4 and TRBJ2-3; 10 nucleotides match TRBD1. V lost 2 bases to trimming and J lost 1 base; unmatched junction nucleotides: 0. The CDR3 spans 15 residues. Germline CDR1 is MRHNA and CDR2 is SNTAGT. The CDR3 is CASSDGTGGTDTQYF. The CDR3 region has the DNA TGTGCCAGCAGTGACGGGACAGGGGGCACAGATACGCAGTATTTT.

This clonotype was seen a few times. This chain connects TRBV6-5 to TRBJ2-7, with D possibly TRBD1 on 6 matching bases. This CDR3 is 15 amino acids long. Per the germline V gene, CDR1 is MNHEY and CDR2 is SVGAGI. Between the trimmed V and J ends, which lost 6 bases and 7 bases, there was a span of 22 bases. The CDR3 sequence is CASRGSLRSGVEQYF. The DNA of the CDR3 is TGTGCCAGCAGGGGAAGTTTGAGATCAGGGGTGGAGCAGTACTTC.

This sequence joins TRBV20-1 and TRBJ2-6; D may be TRBD1 (6 bases). Trimming pared 3 bases from V and 1 base from J, leaving 13 bases between. This CDR3 contains 16 residues. CDR1 and CDR2 from the germline V gene are DFQATT and SNEGSKA (reference sequence). The CDR3 spells CSARGHGGSGANVLTF. In nucleotides, the CDR3 is TGCAGTGCTAGGGGACACGGAGGTTCTGGGGCCAACGTCCTGACTTTC.

The chain carries TRBV7-2 and TRBJ2-3; D may be TRBD2 (6 bases). Between the trimmed V and J ends, which lost 0 bases and 2 bases, there was a span of 9 bases. Germline V gives CDR1 SGHTA, CDR2 FQGNSA. CDR3 size: 15 residues. CDR3 sequence: CASSLASGSTDTQYF. CDR3 nucleotides: TGTGCCAGCAGCTTAGCGAGCGGGTCCACAGATACGCAGTATTTT.

The chain joins TRBV7-2 to TRBJ2-1, with TRBD2 as a possible D gene (5 bases). Trimming took 4 bases from V and 3 from J, leaving 7 bases between them. CDR1 and CDR2 from the germline V gene are SGHTA and FQGNSA. The CDR3 spans 13 residues. This CDR3 is CASSSGCYNEQFF. The CDR3 nucleotides are TGTGCCAGCAGCTCGGGATGCTACAATGAGCAGTTCTTC.

In this sample, this clonotype turned up a few times. V gene TRBV4-2 combines with J gene TRBJ2-7, with TRBD2 matching over 16 bases. The CDR3 sequence is 20 residues long. Germline V gene lookup returns CDR1 LGHNA and CDR2 YNFKEQ. With 0 bases clipped from V and 2 bases from J, the junction kept 10 bases outside the gene matches. CDR3 DNA sequence: TGTGCCAGCAGCCAAGACCCCGGGCACGGGACTAGCGGGAGGGCCTACGAGCAGTACTTC. Its translation is CASSQDPGHGTSGRAYEQYF.

The J gene is TRBJ2-7, the V gene TRBV5-6; the D gene could be TRBD1 or TRBD2 (5 bases each). Germline V gives CDR1 SGHDT, CDR2 YYEEEE. CDR3 size: 16 residues. V was shortened by 5 bases and J by 3 bases, with 21 bases between the two germline ends. CDR3 residues: CASSLPPGATNYEQYF. The CDR3 DNA follows: TGTGCCAGCAGTTTGCCCCCCGGGGCCACTAACTACGAGCAGTACTTC.

In its sample, this clonotype was seen many times. The chain is built from TRBV29-1 and TRBJ1-2; D is possibly TRBD1 (6 bases). The germline V gene has CDR1 SQVTM and CDR2 ANQGSEA. V lost 4 bases, J lost 4 bases, and 13 bases lay in between. CDR3 length: 13 amino acids. In DNA form, the CDR3 reads TGCAGCGTTGGATCAGGGGCGGGCTATGGCTACACCTTC. The encoded protein is CSVGSGAGYGYTF.

This clonotype was recorded a few times. This chain joins TRBV18 and TRBJ2-5, with D possibly being TRBD2 (5 bases). The CDR3 consists of 18 residues. Germline CDR1 and CDR2: KGHSH and LQKENI. V lost 2 bases and J 1 base, leaving 20 bases between the germline ends. The CDR3 here is CASSPVDGKFPLQETQYF. The CDR3 DNA reads TGTGCCAGCTCACCAGTGGACGGGAAATTCCCTCTCCAAGAGACCCAGTACTTC.

This clonotype has at least ten counts. This chain joins TRBV5-1 and TRBJ2-7; TRBD1 might be the D (5 bases). Germline-derived CDR1 and CDR2 are SGHRS and YFSETQ. The CDR3 length is 14 residues. V was pared by 4 bases and J by 2 bases, with 13 bases between. This CDR3 is CASSPQGQTYEQYF. The CDR3 DNA reads TGCGCCAGCAGCCCGCAGGGCCAAACCTACGAGCAGTACTTC.

The chain uses TRBV15 and TRBJ2-7; 9 bases map to TRBD2. The end of the DNA aligns better with TRBJ2-5, so the J call may be wrong. The CDR3 has 14 amino acids. Per the germline V gene, CDR1 is LNHNV and CDR2 is YYDKDF (reference sequence). The CDR3 here is CATSRVAGGQTQYF. DNA of the CDR3: TGTGCCACCAGCAGAGTGGCGGGAGGGCAGACCCAGTACTTC.

The gene calls are TRBV21-1 and TRBJ2-4; the tabulated D call, TRBD2, remains unverified against the DNA. TRBV21-1 counts as a pseudogene. This CDR3 comprises 17 residues. CDR3 region: CASGLNTSGPRKNIQYF. Written as DNA, the CDR3 is TGTGCCAGCGGCCTTAATACTAGCGGGCCCAGGAAAAACATTCAGTACTTC.

The chain uses TRBV12-3 or TRBV12-4 and TRBJ2-5; possibly TRBD2 for D (5 bases). The CDR3 extends over 12 amino acids. Trimming took off 6 bases at V and 6 bases at J, with 11 bases between the two ends. CDR3 residues: CASRSGLQTQYF. CDR3 in DNA: TGTGCCAGCAGGTCGGGGTTGCAGACCCAGTACTTC.

This clonotype appeared a few times. The chain employs TRBV29-1 and TRBJ2-5, with 10 bases lining up with TRBD2. The V gene's germline CDR1 is SQVTM and CDR2 ANQGSEA. The V gene end was trimmed by 1 base and the J gene end by 5 bases; junction bases not matched to a gene: 10. This CDR3 region has 16 residues. The CDR3 region has the DNA TGCAGCGTTGAAGGTGGGCTAGCGGGAGTGGATGAGACCCAGTACTTC. Its translation is CSVEGGLAGVDETQYF.

The chain joins TRBV12-3 or TRBV12-4 to TRBJ2-4, with a weak D call TRBD1 (5 bases). TRBJ2-7 explains the end of the DNA better; the J call may be wrong. The CDR3 sequence is 14 residues long. The CDR3 is CASSPLDSYCEQYF. DNA for the CDR3: TGTGCCAGCAGCCCCCTAGACAGCTACTGCGAGCAGTACTTC.

This clonotype occurred a few times. This chain joins TRBV12-3 or TRBV12-4 and TRBJ2-2, with 8 bases aligning to TRBD2. The CDR3 length is 16 residues. V gave up 2 bases and J gave up 4 bases; unmatched junction bases: 6. The CDR3 here is CASSLRAGGPTGELFF. CDR3 DNA: TGTGCCAGCAGTTTAAGGGCGGGAGGCCCCACCGGGGAGCTGTTTTTT.